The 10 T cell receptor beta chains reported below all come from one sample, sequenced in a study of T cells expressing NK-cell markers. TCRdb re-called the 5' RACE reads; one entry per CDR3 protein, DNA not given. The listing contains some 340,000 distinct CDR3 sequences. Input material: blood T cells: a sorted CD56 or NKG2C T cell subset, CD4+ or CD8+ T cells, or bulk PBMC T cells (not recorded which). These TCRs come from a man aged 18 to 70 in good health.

The CDR3 here is CASRALKSGEEQYF. The chain is built from TRBV6-1 and TRBJ2-7; TCRdb selects TRBD2, and the lack of DNA leaves this call unchecked. CDR1 MNHNS and CDR2 SASEGT come from the germline V gene. The length of the CDR3 is 14 residues.

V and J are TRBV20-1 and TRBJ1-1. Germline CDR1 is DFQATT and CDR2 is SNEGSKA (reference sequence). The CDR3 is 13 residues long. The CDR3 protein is CSARSAGNTEAFF.

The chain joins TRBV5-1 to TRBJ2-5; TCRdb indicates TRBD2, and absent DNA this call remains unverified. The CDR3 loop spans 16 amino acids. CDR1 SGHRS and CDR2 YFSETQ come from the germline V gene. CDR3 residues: CASSSLGSRSSETQYF.

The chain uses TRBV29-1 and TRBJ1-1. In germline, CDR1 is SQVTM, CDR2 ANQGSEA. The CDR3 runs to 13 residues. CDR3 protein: CSAGGLGNTEAFF. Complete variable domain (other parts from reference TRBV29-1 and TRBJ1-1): SAVISQKPSRDICQRGTSLTIQCQVDSQVTMMFWYRQQPGQSLTLIATANQGSEATYESGFVIDKFPISRPNLTFSTLTVSNMSPEDSSIYLCSAGGLGNTEAFFGQGTRLTVV.

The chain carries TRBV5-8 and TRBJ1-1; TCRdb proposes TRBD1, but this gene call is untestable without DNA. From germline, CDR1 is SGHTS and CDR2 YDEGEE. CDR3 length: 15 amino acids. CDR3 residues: CASSLSRGRNTEAFF.

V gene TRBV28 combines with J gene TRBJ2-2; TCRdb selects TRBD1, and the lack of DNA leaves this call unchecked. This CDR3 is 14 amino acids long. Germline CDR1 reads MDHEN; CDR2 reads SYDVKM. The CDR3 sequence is CASSFPQLTGELFF.

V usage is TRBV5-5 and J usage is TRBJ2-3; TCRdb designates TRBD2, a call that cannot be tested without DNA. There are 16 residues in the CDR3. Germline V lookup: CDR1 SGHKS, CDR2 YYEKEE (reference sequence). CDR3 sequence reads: CASRPPARILTDTQYF.

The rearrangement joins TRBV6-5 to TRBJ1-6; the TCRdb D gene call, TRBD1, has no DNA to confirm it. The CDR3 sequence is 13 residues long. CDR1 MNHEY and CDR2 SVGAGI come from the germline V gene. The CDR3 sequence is CASSSGLGSPLHF.

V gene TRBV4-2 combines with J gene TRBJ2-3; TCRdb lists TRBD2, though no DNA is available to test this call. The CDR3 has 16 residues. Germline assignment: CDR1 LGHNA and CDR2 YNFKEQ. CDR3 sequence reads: CASSQEETSGPWTQYF.

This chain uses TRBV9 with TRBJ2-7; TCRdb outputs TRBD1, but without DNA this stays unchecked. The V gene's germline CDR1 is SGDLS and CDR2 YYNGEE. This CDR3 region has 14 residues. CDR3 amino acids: CASSVEQGGYEQYF. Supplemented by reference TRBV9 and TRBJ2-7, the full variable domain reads DSGVTQTPKHLITATGQRVTLRCSPRSGDLSVYWYQQSLDQGLQFLIQYYNGEERAKGNILERFSAQQFPDLHSELNLSSLELGDSALYFCASSVEQGGYEQYFGPGTRLTVT.